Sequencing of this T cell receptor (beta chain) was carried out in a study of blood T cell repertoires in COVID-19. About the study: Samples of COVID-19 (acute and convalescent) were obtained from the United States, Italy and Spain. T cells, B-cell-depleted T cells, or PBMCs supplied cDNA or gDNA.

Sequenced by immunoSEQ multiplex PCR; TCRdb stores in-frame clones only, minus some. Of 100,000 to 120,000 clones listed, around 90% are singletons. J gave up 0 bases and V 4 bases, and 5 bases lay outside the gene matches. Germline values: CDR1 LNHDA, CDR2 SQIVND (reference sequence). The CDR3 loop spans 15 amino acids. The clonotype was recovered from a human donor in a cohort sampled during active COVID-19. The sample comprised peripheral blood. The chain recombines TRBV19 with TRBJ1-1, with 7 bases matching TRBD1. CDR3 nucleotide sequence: TGTGCCAGTAGTACCATGGACAGGCTGAACACTGAAGCTTTCTTT. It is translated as CASSTMDRLNTEAFF. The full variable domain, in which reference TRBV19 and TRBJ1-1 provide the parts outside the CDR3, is DGGITQSPKYLFRKEGQNVTLSCEQNLNHDAMYWYRQDPGQGLRLIYYSQIVNDFQKGDIAEGYSVSREKKESFPLTVTSAQKNPTAFYLCASSTMDRLNTEAFFGQGTRLTVV.